The 20 T cell receptor beta chains in this list originate from one sample, sequenced in a study of T cells in Graves' hyperthyroidism and ophthalmopathy. It was RNA transcripts that yielded the amplified TCR beta CDR3 regions. The primer set for the first-round RT-PCR of the TCR CDR3 was HTBI. TCRdb re-derived calls from the multiplex PCR reads in MiXCR, one entry per CDR3 protein. In the table there are around 300,000 distinct CDR3 sequences, 12% to 15% of which are singletons. Sequencing used blood. Every receptor here comes from a woman between 40 and 50 years old with Graves' hyperthyroidism.

There are many counts of this clonotype. The rearrangement links TRBV28 to TRBJ2-1; 12 bases are a match to TRBD2. With V trimmed by 5 bases and J by 5 bases, 1 base remained unmatched. This CDR3 has 14 amino acids. Germline CDR1 and CDR2: MDHEN and SYDVKM. CDR3 sequence reads: CASSRLAGDNEQFF. CDR3 nucleotides: TGTGCCAGCAGTCGACTAGCGGGGGACAATGAGCAGTTCTTC. The variable domain in full, with the rest retrieved from reference TRBV28 and TRBJ2-1, is DVKVTQSSRYLVKRTGEKVFLECVQDMDHENMFWYRQDPGLGLRLIYFSYDVKMKEKGDIPEGYSVSREKKERFSLILESASTNQTSMYLCASSRLAGDNEQFFGPGTRLTVL.

This clonotype was counted ten times or more. This chain uses TRBV7-9 with TRBJ2-1, with 9 bases lining up with TRBD1. Trimming cost V 3 bases and J 6 bases; bases outside gene matches: 6. The length of the CDR3 is 15 residues. CDR1 is SEHNR, CDR2 FQNEAQ, per germline (reference sequence). The CDR3 reads CASSFPGTGTNEQFF. As DNA, the CDR3 is TGTGCCAGCAGCTTCCCCGGGACAGGGACCAATGAGCAGTTCTTC.

This clonotype was observed at least ten times. V and J are TRBV20-1 and TRBJ1-2; D unclear. CDR1 DFQATT and CDR2 SNEGSKA come from the germline V gene (reference sequence). The CDR3 totals 14 residues. V was cut by 0 bases and J by 3 bases, with 11 bases left in between. CDR3 residues: CSAREDGTYYGYTF. CDR3 in DNA: TGCAGTGCTAGAGAGGACGGTACCTACTATGGCTACACCTTC.

The sample holds many counts of this clonotype. The chain couples TRBV28 to TRBJ1-5; a possible D gene is TRBD1 (6 bases). V was shortened by 4 bases and J by 6 bases, with 10 bases between the two germline ends. CDR1 is MDHEN, CDR2 SYDVKM, per germline. The CDR3 consists of 13 residues. The CDR3 loop reads CASSSGTSQPQHF. In DNA, the CDR3 is TGTGCCAGCAGTTCAGGGACAAGTCAGCCCCAGCATTTT.

This clonotype was seen repeatedly, ten times or more. The chain joins TRBV12-3 or TRBV12-4 to TRBJ1-1; unclear D gene. This CDR3 region has 13 residues. V shed 5 bases and J shed 3 bases, with 10 bases lying between them. The CDR3, as DNA: TGTGCCAGCAGTCCCTTTGGCGACACTGAAGCTTTCTTT. It encodes CASSPFGDTEAFF.

The table lists this clonotype with many counts. This rearrangement joins TRBV7-9 to TRBJ1-4; D is uncertain. The CDR3 extends over 14 amino acids. The V end lost 3 bases, the J end lost 4 bases, and 9 bases lay between the germline ends. From germline, CDR1 is SEHNR and CDR2 FQNEAQ (reference sequence). CDR3 residues: CASSFRDINEKLFF. The CDR3 coding sequence is TGTGCCAGCAGCTTCCGAGACATTAATGAAAAACTGTTTTTT.

The chain is built from TRBV7-9 and TRBJ2-2, with D unclear. V lost 6 bases and J 1 base, leaving 9 bases between the germline ends. The CDR3 consists of 14 residues. Germline CDR1 is SEHNR and CDR2 is FQNEAQ (reference sequence). The CDR3 here is CASRPKGNTGELFF. CDR3 bases: TGTGCCAGCAGACCAAAAGGGAACACCGGGGAGCTGTTTTTT.

There are a few counts of this clonotype. The chain uses TRBV10-3 and TRBJ2-3, with D tentatively TRBD2 (6 bases). V lost 10 bases and J lost 5, with 16 bases in between. There are 13 residues in the CDR3. Germline V gene lookup returns CDR1 ENHRY and CDR2 SYGVKD. In DNA, the CDR3 is TGTGCCACCATGGGCGGGGAAGAAGATACGCAGTATTTT. Translation: CATMGGEEDTQYF.

This clonotype was counted at least ten times. CDR3 in DNA: TGCAGTGCTAGACCCGGGACAGGTACGAATGAGCAGTTCTTC. It encodes CSARPGTGTNEQFF. The V gene is TRBV20-1, the J gene TRBJ2-1, with 8 bases identical to TRBD1. The CDR3 has 14 residues. The V and J ends lost 2 bases and 7 bases, in that order; junction bases with no gene match: 7. Germline values: CDR1 DFQATT, CDR2 SNEGSKA (reference sequence).

The chain is built from TRBV19 and TRBJ2-4, with D perhaps TRBD1 (6 bases). The V and J ends lost 1 base and 8 bases respectively, with 12 bases between them. Germline V gene data show CDR1 as LNHDA and CDR2 as SQIVND (reference sequence). This CDR3 is built from 14 residues. CDR3 bases: TGTGCCAGTAGTATAGGGCAGGGGATGGACATTCAGTACTTC. It translates to CASSIGQGMDIQYF.

This clonotype was counted at least ten times. V is TRBV7-9 and J is TRBJ1-1; possibly TRBD1 for D (6 bases). CDR1 and CDR2 from the germline V gene are SEHNR and FQNEAQ (reference sequence). There are 14 residues in the CDR3. Trimming shortened V by 5 bases and J by 1 base, and 11 bases separated the two germline ends. The CDR3 here is CASSQLTGNTEAFF. CDR3 sequence (DNA): TGTGCCAGCAGCCAATTGACAGGGAACACTGAAGCTTTCTTT.

The chain links TRBV29-1 to TRBJ1-3; no definite D call. CDR1 SQVTM and CDR2 ANQGSEA come from the germline V gene. V was clipped by 0 bases and J by 4 bases, with 7 bases between them. The CDR3 extends over 13 amino acids. The DNA for the CDR3 is TGCAGCGTTGAAGATTCCGTCGGAAACACCATATATTTT. Protein sequence: CSVEDSVGNTIYF.

This clonotype was seen at least ten times. The rearrangement uses TRBV12-3 or TRBV12-4 and TRBJ2-5; D possibly matches TRBD1 or TRBD2 (6 bases each). The germline V and J ends were trimmed by 4 bases and 6 bases, with 18 bases remaining between them. The CDR3 has 15 amino acids. DNA of the CDR3: TGTGCCAGCAGTTACGGGCGTCGGGGGCGGAAGACCCAGTACTTC. It codes for CASSYGRRGRKTQYF.

The J gene is TRBJ2-1, the V gene TRBV29-1; TRBD2 agrees at 10 bases. Germline V lookup: CDR1 SQVTM, CDR2 ANQGSEA. The CDR3 covers 14 residues. V lost 3 bases to trimming and J lost 3 bases; unmatched junction nucleotides: 2. The CDR3 nucleotides read TGCAGCGTTGACGGGACTAGCGTCTACAATGAGCAGTTCTTC. It codes for CSVDGTSVYNEQFF.

This clonotype came up a few times. This sequence may be a read error, since a much larger clone differs from it by one base. This chain's CDR3 is CASILSWGQPQHF. The CDR3 DNA reads as TGTGCCAGCATTTTATCTTGGGGTCAGCCCCAGCATTTT. This rearrangement joins TRBV27 to TRBJ1-5; no definite D call. The CDR3 is 13 residues long. Germline loops: CDR1 MNHEY, CDR2 SMNVEV (reference sequence).

The sample holds a few counts of this clonotype. This chain links TRBV30 with TRBJ2-7; possible D gene TRBD2, 7 bases. The V gene lost 3 bases and the J gene lost 4 bases, with 16 bases spanning the gap. This CDR3 comprises 14 residues. Germline V gene data show CDR1 as GTSNPN and CDR2 as SVGIG (reference sequence). Here the CDR3 DNA reads TGTGCCTGGAGACTAGGGGGGGCCGGGTACGAGCAGTACTTC. Translating gives CAWRLGGAGYEQYF.

The table lists this clonotype with many counts. The chain uses TRBV29-1 and TRBJ2-7, with 8 bases fitting TRBD1. Germline CDR1 SQVTM, CDR2 ANQGSEA. Trimming at V came to 4 bases and at J to 6 bases, leaving 11 bases not matched to a gene. This CDR3 has 14 amino acids. The chain's CDR3 is CSVVLDRVFVEQYF. The CDR3 DNA reads TGCAGCGTTGTTCTGGACAGGGTCTTCGTCGAGCAGTACTTC.

This clonotype showed up many times. V is TRBV12-3 or TRBV12-4 and J is TRBJ2-3; the match to TRBD2 covers 7 bases. The V gene end was trimmed by 6 bases and the J gene end by 5 bases; junction bases not matched to a gene: 11. The CDR3 loop spans 15 amino acids. For the CDR3, the DNA is TGTGCCAGCAGCTTAAGCGGGATCCGAGGAGATACGCAGTATTTT. It codes for CASSLSGIRGDTQYF.

This clonotype was seen many times. This chain connects TRBV7-2 to TRBJ1-2; 9 bases line up with TRBD1. Trimming removed 4 bases from V and 3 bases from J; junction bases left unmatched: 6. Germline V gene data show CDR1 as SGHTA and CDR2 as FQGNSA. This CDR3 is built from 15 residues. CDR3: CASSSDRGRDYGYTF. In nucleotides, the CDR3 is TGTGCCAGCAGCTCGGACAGGGGTAGGGACTATGGCTACACCTTC.

This clonotype was seen many times. This chain links TRBV27 with TRBJ2-2; a weak D match, TRBD2 (6 bases). Germline V lookup: CDR1 MNHEY, CDR2 SMNVEV (reference sequence). Trimming took 3 bases from V and 6 from J, leaving 8 bases between them. This CDR3 region has 13 residues. The CDR3 loop is CASSLGGPGELFF. The CDR3 DNA reads as TGTGCCAGCAGTTTGGGAGGCCCCGGGGAGCTGTTTTTT.